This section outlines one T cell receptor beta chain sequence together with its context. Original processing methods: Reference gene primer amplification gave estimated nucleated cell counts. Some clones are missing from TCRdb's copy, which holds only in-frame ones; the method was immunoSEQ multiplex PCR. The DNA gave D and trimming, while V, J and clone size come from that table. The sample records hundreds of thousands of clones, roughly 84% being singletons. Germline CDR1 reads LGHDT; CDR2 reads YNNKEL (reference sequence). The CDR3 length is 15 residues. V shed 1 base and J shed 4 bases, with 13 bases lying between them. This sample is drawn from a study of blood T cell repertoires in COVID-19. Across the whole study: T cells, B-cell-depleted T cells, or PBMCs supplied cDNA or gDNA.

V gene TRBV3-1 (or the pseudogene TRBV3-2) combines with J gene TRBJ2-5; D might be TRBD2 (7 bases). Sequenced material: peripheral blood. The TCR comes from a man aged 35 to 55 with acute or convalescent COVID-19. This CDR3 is CASSQGKGGRETQYF. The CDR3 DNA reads TGTGCCAGCAGCCAAGGAAAGGGGGGGCGAGAGACCCAGTACTTC.